Included here is one T cell receptor (beta chain) sequence, with context. Antigen specificity is unknown. The sample comes from a study of cytomegalovirus exposure and HLA in healthy donors. Findings and limits, study-wide: Follow-up analysis found HLA locus-dependent TCR association rates, highest for DRB1 and lowest for HLA-C. A missense DCLRE1C variant was associated with V- and J-gene trimming of TCR beta chains in a later analysis, and an independent cohort replicated the association.

V was cut by 3 bases and J by 0 bases, with 12 bases left in between. Germline lookup yields CDR1 SGHAT and CDR2 FQNNGV. This CDR3 spans 15 amino acids. Primers for the PCR totalled 60 Vbeta and 13 Jbeta. This table comes from immunoSEQ multiplex PCR, and its TCRdb copy is limited to in-frame clones, with some not included. Here the sample spans 120,000 or so clones, just over 75% being singletons. The receptor comes from a man younger than 40 in good health and CMV-seropositive. Sequencing was carried out using PBMCs. The V and J genes are TRBV11-2 and TRBJ2-7; D perhaps matches TRBD2 (6 bases). CDR3: CASSFGTGDSYEQYF. CDR3 bases: TGTGCCAGCAGCTTCGGGACTGGCGACTCCTACGAGCAGTACTTC.